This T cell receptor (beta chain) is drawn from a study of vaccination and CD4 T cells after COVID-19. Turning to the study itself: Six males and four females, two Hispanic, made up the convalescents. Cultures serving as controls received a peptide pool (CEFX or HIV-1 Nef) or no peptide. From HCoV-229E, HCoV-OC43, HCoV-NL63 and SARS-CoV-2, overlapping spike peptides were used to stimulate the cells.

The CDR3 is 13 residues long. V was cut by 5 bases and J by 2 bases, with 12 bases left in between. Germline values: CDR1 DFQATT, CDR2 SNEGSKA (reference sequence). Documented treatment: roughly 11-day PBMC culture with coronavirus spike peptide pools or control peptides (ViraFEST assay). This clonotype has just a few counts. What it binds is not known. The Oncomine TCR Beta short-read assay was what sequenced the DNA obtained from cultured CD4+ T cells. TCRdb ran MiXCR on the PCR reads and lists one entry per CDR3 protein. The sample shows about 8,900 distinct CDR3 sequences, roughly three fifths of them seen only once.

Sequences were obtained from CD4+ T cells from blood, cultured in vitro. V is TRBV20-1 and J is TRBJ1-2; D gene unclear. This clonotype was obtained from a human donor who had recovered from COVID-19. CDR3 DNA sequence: TGCAGTGCTGTTCCGGGAGGGAACTATGGCTACACCTTC. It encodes CSAVPGGNYGYTF.